This is a list of T cell receptor beta chains from one sample in a study of cytomegalovirus exposure and HLA in healthy donors. Measured with immunoSEQ multiplex PCR; TCRdb has only the in-frame clones, and not every one. The sample has about 110,000 clones, about two thirds seen once; the top ten hold around 10%. The sequencing input was PBMCs. These receptors all come from a man aged 25 to 40 in good health and CMV-seropositive. The CDR3 runs from the conserved cysteine through the conserved F or W. D genes are given only for firm matches. Clone size is stated in some rows and not others, as once, few, many or a class when expanded.

D gene | J gene | V gene | clone size | CDR3 protein | CDR3 DNA
TRBD1 | TRBJ1-2 | TRBV6-5 | NA | CASTSLRQGGGYTF | TGTGCCAGCACTTCCCTGAGACAGGGTGGTGGCTACACCTTC
NA | TRBJ2-6 | TRBV28 | NA | CASSLFLGAQSSGANVLTF | TGTGCCAGCAGTTTATTCTTAGGGGCGCAGAGCTCTGGGGCCAACGTCCTGACTTTC
NA | TRBJ2-7 | TRBV27 | NA | CASSLYGENEQYF | TGTGCCAGCAGTTTATACGGGGAAAACGAGCAGTACTTC
NA | TRBJ1-1 | TRBV7-6 | NA | CASSPWDFLRRVRNTEAFF | TGTGCCAGCAGCCCTTGGGACTTTCTCCGGAGAGTAAGGAACACTGAAGCTTTCTTT
NA | TRBJ2-6 | TRBV27 | NA | CASGRIPGFQSPGANVLTF | TGTGCCAGCGGCCGGATCCCGGGATTCCAGTCGCCTGGGGCCAACGTCCTGACTTTC
TRBD1 | TRBJ2-7 | TRBV18 | NA | CASSPGQGWYEQYF | TGTGCCAGCTCACCCGGACAGGGGTGGTACGAGCAGTACTTC
NA | TRBJ1-2 | TRBV2 | NA | CASRQGVYGYTF | TGTGCCAGCAGACAGGGCGTCTATGGCTACACCTTC
NA | TRBJ1-5 | TRBV12-5 | NA | CASGYQPQHF | TGTGCTAGTGGCTACCAGCCCCAGCATTTT
TRBD2 | TRBJ2-1 | TRBV4-1 | NA | CASSQLQPGLAGGTGIGEQFF | TGCGCCAGCAGCCAACTCCAACCCGGGCTAGCGGGGGGGACGGGTATAGGCGAGCAGTTCTTC
NA | TRBJ2-1 | TRBV6-1 | NA | CASSGQIDANEQFF | TGTGCCAGCAGTGGACAGATTGATGCGAATGAGCAGTTCTTC
NA | TRBJ1-2 | TRBV2 | few | CASSVRGAVIYGYTF | TGTGCCAGCAGTGTACGGGGGGCCGTAATCTATGGCTACACCTTC
NA | TRBJ1-5 | TRBV19 | NA | CASRLTRNQPQHF | TGTGCCAGTAGGTTGACACGGAATCAGCCCCAGCATTTT
TRBD2 | TRBJ2-1 | TRBV18 | NA | CASSQPGLAGGNEQFF | TGTGCCAGCTCACAGCCGGGACTAGCGGGGGGGAATGAGCAGTTCTTC
NA | TRBJ2-7 | TRBV11-2 | NA | CASRRGGASYEQYF | TGTGCCAGCAGAAGAGGAGGGGCGAGCTACGAGCAGTACTTC
NA | TRBJ1-4 | TRBV21-1 | NA | CASSLPRDSSEKLFF | TGTGCCAGCAGCTTGCCGCGAGACAGCAGTGAAAAACTGTTTTTT
NA | TRBJ2-1 | TRBV12-5 | NA | CASGFRSTPPPPQRSSSYNEQFF | TGTGCTAGTGGTTTCAGGTCGACCCCACCTCCACCTCAGCGGTCGAGCTCCTACAATGAGCAGTTCTTC
NA | TRBJ1-1 | TRBV7-6 | NA | CASSSLGGGAFF | TGTGCCAGCAGCTCGCTGGGGGGGGGAGCTTTCTTT
NA | TRBJ1-4 | TRBV28 | many | CASSPQRGTRDEKLFF | TGTGCCAGCAGTCCCCAGAGGGGGACAAGAGATGAAAAACTGTTTTTT
NA | TRBJ2-5 | TRBV19 | NA | CASSPGFSRETQYF | TGTGCCAGTAGTCCGGGGTTTTCACGAGAGACCCAGTACTTC
TRBD1 | TRBJ1-1 | TRBV13 | NA | CASSGTVLEAFF | TGTGCCAGCAGCGGGACAGTACTTGAAGCTTTCTTT
TRBD2 | TRBJ2-3 | TRBV28 | NA | CASSFSGGSTDTQYF | TGTGCCAGCAGTTTCAGCGGGGGGAGCACAGATACGCAGTATTTT
TRBD1 | TRBJ1-4 | TRBV5-6 | NA | CASSYSGTGAGTNEKLFF | TGTGCCAGCAGCTACTCTGGGACAGGGGCAGGGACTAATGAAAAACTGTTTTTT
TRBD1 | TRBJ1-6 | TRBV15 | NA | CATSRGRGRGYNSPLHF | TGTGCCACCAGCCGCGGGAGGGGGCGAGGATATAATTCACCCCTCCACTTT
TRBD2 | TRBJ2-2 | TRBV7-2 | NA | CASSFRAGGLNTGELFF | TGTGCCAGCAGCTTCCGAGCGGGGGGGCTCAACACCGGGGAGCTGTTTTTT
NA | TRBJ2-3 | TRBV5-4 | NA | CASSLGGVSTDTQYF | TGTGCCAGCAGCTTAGGAGGGGTGAGCACAGATACGCAGTATTTT
TRBD1 | TRBJ1-2 | TRBV5-6 | NA | CASRAPGQGVGYTF | TGTGCCAGCAGGGCCCCGGGACAGGGGGTTGGCTACACCTTC
NA | TRBJ1-1 | TRBV28 | NA | CASSFESRRGAFF | TGTGCCAGCAGTTTCGAGTCGAGACGGGGGGCTTTCTTT
NA | TRBJ2-7 | TRBV6-1 | once | CASSVWTDTYEQYF | TGTGCCAGCAGTGTCTGGACAGATACCTACGAGCAGTACTTC
TRBD1 | TRBJ2-5 | TRBV6-1 | NA | CASSRQGAQETQYF | TGTGCCAGCAGCCGACAGGGCGCCCAAGAGACCCAGTACTTC
TRBD1 | TRBJ2-2 | TRBV6-1 | once | CASSVEQGVGTGELFF | TGTGCCAGCAGTGTCGAGCAGGGGGTAGGGACCGGGGAGCTGTTTTTT
TRBD1 | TRBJ1-1 | TRBV29-1 | NA | CSVGAGGNTEAFF | TGCAGCGTTGGGGCAGGGGGGAACACTGAAGCTTTCTTT
TRBD1 | TRBJ1-5 | TRBV6-5 | once | CASSVQGAGNQPQHF | TGTGCCAGCAGTGTGCAGGGGGCCGGCAATCAGCCCCAGCATTTT
NA | TRBJ2-7 | TRBV9 | NA | CASSVGRSGSPYEQYF | TGTGCCAGCAGCGTAGGTAGGTCAGGGTCTCCCTACGAGCAGTACTTC
NA | TRBJ2-1 | TRBV21-1 | NA | CASSKLAQRGVTYNEQFF | TGTGCCAGCAGCAAGCTCGCCCAGCGGGGGGTTACCTACAATGAGCAGTTCTTC
NA | TRBJ2-5 | TRBV4-3 | NA | CASSQEIGALGTQYF | TGCGCCAGCAGCCAAGAAATAGGGGCCCTAGGGACCCAGTACTTC
TRBD1 | TRBJ2-3 | TRBV18 | few | CASSHRDSPTDTQYF | TGTGCCAGCTCACACCGGGACAGCCCCACAGATACGCAGTATTTT